The 16 T cell receptor beta chains below come from one sample, sequenced in a study of cytomegalovirus exposure and HLA in healthy donors. Sequenced by immunoSEQ multiplex PCR; TCRdb stores in-frame clones only, minus some. This sample has about 63,000 clones, with around 90% found just once. Sequencing was done on a sample of PBMCs. These receptors originate from a woman aged 18 to 35 in good health and CMV-seronegative.

This chain joins TRBV5-6 and TRBJ2-3; tentative D call: TRBD2 (5 bases). The V end was cut by 3 bases, the J end by 1 base, with 12 bases between. Germline lookup yields CDR1 SGHDT and CDR2 YYEEEE. The CDR3 spans 15 residues. The CDR3 coding sequence is TGTGCCAGCAGCTCTCCTAGCTTTCGCACAGATACGCAGTATTTT. This translates into CASSSPSFRTDTQYF.

The V and J genes are TRBV5-8 and TRBJ1-4; 7 bases are a match to TRBD1. V dropped 3 bases and J dropped 13; count of bases not matched to a gene: 9. This CDR3 is built from 13 residues. CDR1 SGHTS and CDR2 YDEGEE come from the germline V gene. CDR3 bases: TGTGCCAGCAGCTCCCTCGACAGGGACGGACTGTTTTTT. Amino acids: CASSSLDRDGLFF.

The rearrangement joins TRBV9 to TRBJ1-5; possible D gene TRBD1, 6 bases. This CDR3 contains 13 residues. V lost 3 bases, J lost 10 bases, and 14 bases lay in between. The germline gives CDR1 SGDLS, CDR2 YYNGEE. The DNA of the CDR3 is TGTGCCAGCAGCGAGGGACACGGGGCTCCCCAGCATTTT. This sequence encodes CASSEGHGAPQHF.

The chain is built from TRBV6-5 and TRBJ2-7; 11 nucleotides agree with TRBD2. Germline CDR1 reads MNHEY; CDR2 reads SVGAGI. Trimming took 6 bases from V and 4 from J; bases not matched to a gene: 8. The CDR3 consists of 15 residues. Written as DNA, the CDR3 is TGTGCCAGCAGCCCTACTAGCGGGAGTGGGTACGAGCAGTACTTC. The encoded protein is CASSPTSGSGYEQYF.

The rearrangement links TRBV29-1 to TRBJ2-7, with unresolved D. The V and J ends lost 1 base and 1 base respectively, with 2 bases between them. The CDR3 has 11 residues. Germline V gene lookup returns CDR1 SQVTM and CDR2 ANQGSEA. CDR3 loop: CSVEASYEQYF. CDR3 DNA: TGCAGCGTTGAAGCATCCTACGAGCAGTACTTC.

The rearrangement links TRBV9 to TRBJ2-7; D may be TRBD1 (6 bases). The CDR3 runs 14 residues. Looked up from germline, CDR1 is SGDLS and CDR2 is YYNGEE. Trimming left V 5 bases short and J 2 bases short, with 14 bases between. This chain's CDR3 is CASSLQGMAYEQYF. CDR3 DNA: TGTGCCAGCAGTCTCCAGGGGATGGCCTACGAGCAGTACTTC.

This chain links TRBV6-4 with TRBJ1-1, with TRBD1 matching 10 bases. Germline CDR1 reads MRHNA; CDR2 reads SNTAGT. The length of the CDR3 is 17 residues. V lost 2 bases, J lost 0 bases, and 6 bases stayed unmatched. CDR3 coding DNA: TGTGCCAGCAGTGACAGGGGGACAGGGGAGGTGAACACTGAAGCTTTCTTT. Amino acid sequence: CASSDRGTGEVNTEAFF.

The chain uses TRBV28 and TRBJ2-7; TRBD2 agrees at 12 bases. Losses at the gene ends were 10 bases for V and 5 bases for J; bases not matched to a gene: 6. The CDR3 contains 13 residues. The V gene's germline CDR1 is MDHEN and CDR2 SYDVKM. The CDR3 is CATRTSGTHEQYF. CDR3 coding DNA: TGTGCCACCCGGACTAGCGGGACCCACGAGCAGTACTTC.

A word on this clone: This sample includes further DNA sequences coding for the same CDR3. The chain couples TRBV5-4 to TRBJ2-3, with TRBD2 matching 13 bases. V was pared by 4 bases and J by 6 bases, with 5 bases of the junction left unmatched. Germline CDR1 and CDR2: SGHNT and YYREEE (reference sequence). The CDR3 consists of 15 residues. CDR3 residues: CASSLRLAGGDTQYF. Written as DNA, the CDR3 is TGTGCCAGCAGCCTGAGACTAGCGGGAGGCGATACGCAGTATTTT.

The gene calls are TRBV11-1 and TRBJ2-2, with TRBD1 identical over 7 bases. Unmatched junction bases numbered 10, after V lost 4 bases and J lost 5 bases. CDR3 length: 16 residues. Germline V lookup: CDR1 SGHAT, CDR2 FQDESV (reference sequence). CDR3 bases: TGTGCCAGCAGCTGGCCGGGACAGACTTTAACCGGGGAGCTGTTTTTT. It codes for CASSWPGQTLTGELFF.

V and J are TRBV7-2 and TRBJ2-7, with D perhaps TRBD2 (7 bases). The CDR3 totals 14 residues. In germline, CDR1 is SGHTA, CDR2 FQGNSA. V was cut by 4 bases and J by 3 bases, with 13 bases left in between. DNA for the CDR3: TGTGCCAGCAGCTCCTGGGGGGGCGGCTACGAGCAGTACTTC. This codes for CASSSWGGGYEQYF.

This clone has only a few counts. V and J are TRBV9 and TRBJ1-2; possibly TRBD1 for D (6 bases). In germline, CDR1 is SGDLS, CDR2 YYNGEE. The CDR3 runs to 17 residues. Trimming stripped 4 bases from V and 0 bases from J, with 19 bases between. CDR3 coding DNA: TGTGCCAGCAGCCCCGGGGCGGGGGCAGCAACTAACTATGGCTACACCTTC. Its protein product is CASSPGAGAATNYGYTF.

The chain is built from TRBV11-2 and TRBJ2-7; 9 nucleotides line up with TRBD2. Germline V lookup: CDR1 SGHAT, CDR2 FQNNGV. The V gene end was trimmed by 5 bases and the J gene end by 1 base; junction bases not matched to a gene: 6. This CDR3 contains 15 residues. CDR3 sequence: CASSPRLAASYEQYF. The CDR3 DNA reads as TGTGCCAGCAGCCCGAGACTAGCGGCGTCCTACGAGCAGTACTTC. Looking up the rest from reference TRBV11-2 and TRBJ2-7 gives the full variable domain: EAGVAQSPRYKIIEKRQSVAFWCNPISGHATLYWYQQILGQGPKLLIQFQNNGVVDDSQLPKDRFSAERLKGVDSTLKIQPAKLEDSAVYLCASSPRLAASYEQYFGPGTRLTVT.

The genes are TRBV30 and TRBJ1-1; TRBD1 matches 10 bases. Germline V CDR1 and CDR2: GTSNPN, SVGIG (reference sequence). Unmatched junction bases numbered 6, after V lost 2 bases and J lost 0 bases. CDR3 length: 16 residues. The CDR3 region has the DNA TGTGCCTGGAGTCATGGAGGGACAGGGGTGAACACTGAAGCTTTCTTT. Its translation: CAWSHGGTGVNTEAFF.

The chain links TRBV2 to TRBJ2-5; 9 bases line up with TRBD1. V trimming: 4 bases; J trimming: 4 bases; junction bases outside the gene matches: 4. Germline CDR1 is SNHLY and CDR2 is FYNNEI. The CDR3 is made up of 14 amino acids. CDR3 residues: CASSADRGTETQYF. DNA of the CDR3: TGTGCCAGCAGTGCGGACAGGGGCACAGAGACCCAGTACTTC.

This chain joins TRBV19 and TRBJ2-7, with 8 positions matching TRBD2. The CDR3 extends over 15 amino acids. The J segment lost 1 base and the V segment lost 3 bases, leaving 5 bases of the junction unmatched. Germline values: CDR1 LNHDA, CDR2 SQIVND (reference sequence). CDR3 in amino acids: CASSMLGTSSYEQYF. As DNA, the CDR3 is TGTGCCAGTAGTATGCTTGGGACTAGTTCCTACGAGCAGTACTTC.